These T cell receptor beta chains were read from a single sample in a study of technical replicates of blood from a few donors. Here immunoSEQ multiplex PCR was the method, and the copy in TCRdb shows in-frame clones only, minus some. Found here are 65,000 to 85,000 clones, roughly 94% of them singletons; the top ten hold about 0.35%. The sample comprised T cells isolated from PBMCs. The receptors come from a human donor in good health. The conserved cysteine and the conserved F or W are not part of the CDR3 here. Fields, in order: CDR3 protein, J gene, D gene, V gene. D genes are given only for firm matches.

ASTSGRARNTQY TRBJ2-3 TRBD2 TRBV27
ASSAGGVRAWNTEAF TRBJ1-1 TRBD1 TRBV5-1
ASSTQPTSGRTDTQY TRBJ2-3 TRBD2 TRBV5-5
ASSLEWTEGGYT TRBJ1-2 - TRBV5-4
ASSPWDRDYEQY TRBJ2-7 TRBD1 TRBV18
ASSAGPTGELF TRBJ2-2 - TRBV10-1
ATSRGLGAGGPNNEQF TRBJ2-1 TRBD2 TRBV15
SATERSEQF TRBJ2-1 - TRBV20-1
ASSVDLGARNEQY TRBJ2-7 - TRBV9
ASSPGYDYEQY TRBJ2-7 - TRBV13
ASRPTGGDEKLF TRBJ1-4 TRBD1 TRBV27
AQDPPSGPETQY TRBJ2-5 TRBD2 TRBV7-9
ARNQGDRVGETQY TRBJ2-5 TRBD1 TRBV2
AISDSRSSGNTIY TRBJ1-3 - TRBV10-3
ASSQPRDYYYEQY TRBJ2-7 TRBD2 TRBV4-3
ASSYFGVDT TRBJ1-2 - TRBV6-5
ASSVDRGNEKLF TRBJ1-4 TRBD1 TRBV5-6
ASIRSGIRDRRNQPQH TRBJ1-5 - TRBV21-1
ASSELLSNQPQH TRBJ1-5 - TRBV6-1
ASSEGVRVEGYT TRBJ1-2 - TRBV9
ASGSGDRAYGYT TRBJ1-2 TRBD1 TRBV12-5
ASSLAGQGGYEQY TRBJ2-7 TRBD1 TRBV7-6
AWNTGDAYNEQF TRBJ2-1 - TRBV30
ASSLAGGKSYEQY TRBJ2-7 TRBD2 TRBV27
AWKAGDTYEQY TRBJ2-7 TRBD2 TRBV30
ASSFVGGQNEQF TRBJ2-1 TRBD2 TRBV5-1
ASSLDFSSGNTIY TRBJ1-3 - TRBV6-5
ASSGLAGLQETQY TRBJ2-5 TRBD2 TRBV2
ASSLIPGTDLGGDYGYT TRBJ1-2 - TRBV5-1
ASSVGTAYGYT TRBJ1-2 TRBD1 TRBV28
ASSITTGEPQH TRBJ1-5 TRBD1 TRBV7-9
ASSRELWAFQGNTEAF TRBJ1-1 - TRBV5-6
ASTNQAGVDTGELF TRBJ2-2 TRBD2 TRBV11-3
ASRRQGSGYT TRBJ1-2 TRBD1 TRBV6-5
ASSVVGGETQY TRBJ2-5 - TRBV9
ASSFSGRGGNEQF TRBJ2-1 TRBD2 TRBV7-9
ASSPRTSGSQEQF TRBJ2-1 TRBD2 TRBV27
ASSLLSGHQPQH TRBJ1-5 - TRBV27
AIMGTANTGELF TRBJ2-2 - TRBV10-3
ASSPQDSFYEQY TRBJ2-7 - TRBV7-2
ASSRYTSGREDTQY TRBJ2-3 TRBD2 TRBV4-1
ASSLGSGSTDTQY TRBJ2-3 - TRBV7-7
ASSREAFSSYEQY TRBJ2-7 - TRBV11-2
ASSYLTSYGYT TRBJ1-2 - TRBV28
ASRPIAGIYNEQF TRBJ2-1 TRBD2 TRBV7-9
ASSIGAGPKNQETQY TRBJ2-5 - TRBV19
ASSPLAEAF TRBJ1-1 - TRBV28
ASSLGQTNTEAF TRBJ1-1 - TRBV5-1
ASRFLIEGDTEAF TRBJ1-1 - TRBV6-5
ASTGLAGAGEQY TRBJ2-7 TRBD2 TRBV28
ASSVGAVSGNTIY TRBJ1-3 - TRBV9
ASSQNRVGVAF TRBJ1-1 - TRBV6-6
ASSRTLASGSYEQY TRBJ2-7 TRBD2 TRBV6-4
SVSLAGELF TRBJ2-2 - TRBV29-1
ASSGYRSSYEQY TRBJ2-7 - TRBV6-1